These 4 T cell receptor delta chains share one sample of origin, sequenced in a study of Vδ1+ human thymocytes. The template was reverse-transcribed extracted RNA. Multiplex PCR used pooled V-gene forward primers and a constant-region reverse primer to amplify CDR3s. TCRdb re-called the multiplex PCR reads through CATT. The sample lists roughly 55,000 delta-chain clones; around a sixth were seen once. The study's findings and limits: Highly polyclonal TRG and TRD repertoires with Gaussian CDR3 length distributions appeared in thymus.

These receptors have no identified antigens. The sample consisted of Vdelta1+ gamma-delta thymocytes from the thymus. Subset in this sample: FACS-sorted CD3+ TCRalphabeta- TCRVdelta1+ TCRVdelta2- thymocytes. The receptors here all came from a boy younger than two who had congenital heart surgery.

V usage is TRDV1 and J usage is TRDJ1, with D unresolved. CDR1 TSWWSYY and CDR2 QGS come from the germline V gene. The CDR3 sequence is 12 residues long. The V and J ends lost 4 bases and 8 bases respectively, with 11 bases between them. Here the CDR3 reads CALGVSSAKLIF. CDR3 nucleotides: TGTGCTCTTGGGGTGTCCTCTGCCAAACTCATCTTT.

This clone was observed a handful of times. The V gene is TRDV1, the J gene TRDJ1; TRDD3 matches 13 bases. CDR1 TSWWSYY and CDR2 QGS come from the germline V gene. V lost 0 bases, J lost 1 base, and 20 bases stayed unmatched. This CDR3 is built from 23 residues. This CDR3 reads CALGELRHGAGMYWGIRTDKLIF. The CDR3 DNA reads TGTGCTCTTGGGGAACTTAGACACGGCGCTGGAATGTACTGGGGGATACGCACCGATAAACTCATCTTT.

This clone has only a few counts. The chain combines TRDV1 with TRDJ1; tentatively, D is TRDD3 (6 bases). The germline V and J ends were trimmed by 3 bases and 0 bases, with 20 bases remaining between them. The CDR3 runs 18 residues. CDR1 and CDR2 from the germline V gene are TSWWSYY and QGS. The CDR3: CALGEPFYWDCHTDKLIF. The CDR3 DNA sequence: TGTGCTCTTGGGGAGCCATTCTACTGGGACTGCCACACCGATAAACTCATCTTT.

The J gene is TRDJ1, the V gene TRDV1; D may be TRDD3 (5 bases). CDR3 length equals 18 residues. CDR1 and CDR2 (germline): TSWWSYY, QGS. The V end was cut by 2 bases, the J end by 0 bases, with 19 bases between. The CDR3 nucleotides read TGTGCTCTTGGGGAAATTACGACAGACTGGCTGTACACCGATAAACTCATCTTT. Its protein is CALGEITTDWLYTDKLIF.